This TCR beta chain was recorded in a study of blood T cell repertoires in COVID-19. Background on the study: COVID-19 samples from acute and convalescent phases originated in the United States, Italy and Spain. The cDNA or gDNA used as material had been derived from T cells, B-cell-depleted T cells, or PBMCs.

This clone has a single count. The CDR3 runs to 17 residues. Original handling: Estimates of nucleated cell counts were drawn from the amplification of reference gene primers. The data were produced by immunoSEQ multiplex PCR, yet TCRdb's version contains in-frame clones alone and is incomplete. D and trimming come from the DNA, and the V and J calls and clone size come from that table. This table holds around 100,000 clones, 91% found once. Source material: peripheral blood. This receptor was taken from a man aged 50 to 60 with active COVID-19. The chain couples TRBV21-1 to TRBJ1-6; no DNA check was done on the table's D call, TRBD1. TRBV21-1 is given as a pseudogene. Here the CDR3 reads CASSTEPKGVHNSPLHF. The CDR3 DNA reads TGTGCCAGCAGCACCGAACCGAAGGGGGTCCATAATTCACCCCTCCACTTT.